Included here is one T cell receptor beta chain sequence, with context. V lost 5 bases, J lost 5 bases, and 14 bases lay in between. The CDR3 consists of 13 residues. The germline V gene has CDR1 SGHRS and CDR2 YFSETQ. This entry comes from a study of blood T cell repertoires in COVID-19. Here immunoSEQ multiplex PCR was the method, and the copy in TCRdb shows in-frame clones only, minus some. The sample lists tens of thousands of clones; about 70% were seen once. The sequenced sample was peripheral blood. This TCR came from a man between 65 and 79 years old with active or convalescent COVID-19. The chain carries TRBV5-1 and TRBJ2-7; a possible D gene is TRBD1 (6 bases). CDR3 amino acids: CASRQQQGNEQYF. DNA of the CDR3: TGCGCCAGCAGACAACAACAGGGAAACGAGCAGTACTTC.